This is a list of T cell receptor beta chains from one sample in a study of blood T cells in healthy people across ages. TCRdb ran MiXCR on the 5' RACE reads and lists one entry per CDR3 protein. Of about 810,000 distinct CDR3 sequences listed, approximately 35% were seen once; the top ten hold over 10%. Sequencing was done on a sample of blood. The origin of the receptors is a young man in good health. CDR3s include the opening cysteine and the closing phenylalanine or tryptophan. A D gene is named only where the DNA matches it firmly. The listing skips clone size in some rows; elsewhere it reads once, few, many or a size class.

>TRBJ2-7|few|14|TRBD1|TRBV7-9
CASSGTGDLYEQYF
TGTGCCAGCAGCGGGACAGGGGATCTGTACGAGCAGTACTTC
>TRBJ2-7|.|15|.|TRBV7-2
CASSLDAAGSYEQYF
TGTGCCAGCAGCTTAGACGCGGCAGGTTCCTACGAGCAGTACTTC
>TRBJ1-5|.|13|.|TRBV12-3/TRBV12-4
CASGAGLGRPQHF
TGTGCCAGCGGGGCGGGGCTAGGTCGGCCCCAGCATTTT
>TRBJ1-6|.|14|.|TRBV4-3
CASSQVVNNSPLHF
TGCGCCAGCAGCCAAGTCGTAAATAATTCACCCCTCCACTTT
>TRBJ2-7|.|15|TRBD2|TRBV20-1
CSASLAGRAHNEQYF
TGCAGTGCTAGCCTGGCGGGGAGGGCCCACAATGAGCAGTACTTC
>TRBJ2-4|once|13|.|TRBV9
CASSVSAKNIQYF
TGTGCTAGCAGCGTCTCGGCCAAAAACATTCAGTACTTC
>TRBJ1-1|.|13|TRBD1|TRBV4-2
CASSPKGTGQAFF
TGTGCCAGCAGCCCCAAAGGGACAGGGCAAGCTTTCTTT
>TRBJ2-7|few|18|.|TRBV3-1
CASSQDPLGSLYPYEQYF
TGTGCCAGCAGCCAAGATCCCCTGGGATCCCTCTATCCTTACGAGCAGTACTTC
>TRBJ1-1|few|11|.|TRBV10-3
CAISEDQEAFF
TGTGCCATCAGTGAGGATCAGGAAGCTTTCTTT
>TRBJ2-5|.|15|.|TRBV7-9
CASSRTVVREETQYF
TGTGCCAGCAGCCGTACGGTCGTCAGAGAAGAGACCCAGTACTTC
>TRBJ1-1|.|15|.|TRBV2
CASSASRDYNTEAFF
TGTGCCAGCAGTGCAAGCCGGGACTATAACACTGAAGCTTTCTTT
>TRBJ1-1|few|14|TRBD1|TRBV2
CASREGAQNTEAFF
TGTGCCAGCAGGGAGGGGGCTCAGAACACTGAAGCTTTCTTT
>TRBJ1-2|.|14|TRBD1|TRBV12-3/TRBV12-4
CASGRGQGTYGYTF
TGTGCCAGCGGTAGAGGACAGGGGACCTATGGCTACACCTTC
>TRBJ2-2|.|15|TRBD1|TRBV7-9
CASSPLTGVAGELFF
TGTGCCAGCAGCCCACTGACAGGGGTTGCCGGGGAGCTGTTTTTT
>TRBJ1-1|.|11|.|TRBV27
CASIEGREAFF
TGTGCCAGCATCGAAGGTCGGGAAGCTTTCTTT
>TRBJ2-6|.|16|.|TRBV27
CASRLGQTSGANVLTF
TGTGCCAGCCGCTTAGGCCAGACCTCTGGGGCCAACGTCCTGACTTTC
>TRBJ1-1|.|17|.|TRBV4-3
CASSQGMGAPGGTEAFF
TGCGCCAGCAGCCAAGGTATGGGGGCACCGGGAGGGACTGAAGCTTTCTTT
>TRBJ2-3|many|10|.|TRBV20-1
CSAVDYTQYF
TGCAGTGCTGTTGATTATACGCAGTATTTT
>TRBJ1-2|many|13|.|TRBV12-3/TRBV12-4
CASSLESGRLCTF
TGTGCCAGCAGCCTTGAGTCCGGACGACTGTGCACCTTC
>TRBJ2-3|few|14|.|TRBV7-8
CASSFATRADTQYF
TGTGCCAGCAGCTTTGCCACGCGTGCAGATACGCAGTATTTT
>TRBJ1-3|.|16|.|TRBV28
CASSRPGSYSGNTIYF
TGTGCCAGCAGTCGGCCGGGCTCGTACTCTGGAAACACCATATATTTT
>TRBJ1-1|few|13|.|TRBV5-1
CASSYDVNTEAFF
TGCGCCAGCAGCTACGACGTGAACACTGAAGCTTTCTTT
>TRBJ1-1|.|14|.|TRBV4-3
CASSQSLGRAEAFF
TGCGCCAGCAGCCAAAGCCTTGGGAGGGCTGAAGCTTTCTTT
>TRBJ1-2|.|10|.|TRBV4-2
CASSSGGYTF
TGTGCCAGCAGTTCAGGCGGCTACACCTTC
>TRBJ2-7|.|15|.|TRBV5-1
CAGSLVSEGPYEQYF
TGCGCCGGCAGCTTGGTTTCCGAGGGGCCCTACGAGCAGTACTTC
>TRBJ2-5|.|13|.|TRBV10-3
CAISLEDQETQYF
TGTGCCATCAGCTTGGAGGACCAAGAGACCCAGTACTTC
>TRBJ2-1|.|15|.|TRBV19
CASSTMGESYNEQFF
TGTGCCAGTAGTACCATGGGGGAATCCTACAATGAGCAGTTCTTC
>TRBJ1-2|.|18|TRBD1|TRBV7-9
CASLPTGAGGEGRYGYTF
TGTGCCAGCTTACCGACCGGGGCAGGGGGCGAGGGCCGCTATGGCTACACCTTC
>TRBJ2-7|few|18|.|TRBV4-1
CASSQDPIVGRNTYEQYF
TGCGCCAGCAGCCAAGATCCGATAGTTGGACGGAACACCTACGAGCAGTACTTC
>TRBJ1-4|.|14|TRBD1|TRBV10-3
CVIRDRATNEKLFF
TGTGTCATCAGGGACAGGGCAACTAATGAAAAACTGTTTTTT
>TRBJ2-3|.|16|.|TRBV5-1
CASSLEWRGYTDTQYF
TGCGCCAGCAGCTTGGAGTGGCGGGGTTACACAGATACGCAGTATTTT
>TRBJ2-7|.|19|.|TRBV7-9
CASSAEYARPRDPYYEQYF
TGTGCCAGCAGCGCCGAATACGCCCGCCCTAGGGATCCATACTACGAGCAGTACTTC
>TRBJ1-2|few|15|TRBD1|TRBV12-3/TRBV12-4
CASKLTTGGNYGYTF
TGTGCCAGCAAACTTACGACAGGGGGGAACTATGGCTACACCTTC
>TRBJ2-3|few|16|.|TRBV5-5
CASSLKASTSTDTQYF
TGTGCCAGCAGCTTGAAGGCCTCAACTAGCACAGATACGCAGTATTTT
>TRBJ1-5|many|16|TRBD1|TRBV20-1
CSARDGGQGSYQPQHF
TGCAGTGCTAGAGATGGCGGACAGGGCTCTTATCAGCCCCAGCATTTT
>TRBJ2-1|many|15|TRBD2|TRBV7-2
CASSRTRDSYNEQFF
TGTGCCAGCAGCCGGACTAGAGACTCCTACAATGAGCAGTTCTTC
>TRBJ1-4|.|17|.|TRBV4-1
CAGSQRPNRATNEKLFF
TGCGCCGGCAGCCAAAGACCGAACAGGGCAACTAATGAAAAACTGTTTTTT
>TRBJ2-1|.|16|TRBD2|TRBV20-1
CSARGTSGGPYNEQFF
TGCAGTGCTAGAGGGACTAGCGGGGGGCCCTACAATGAGCAGTTCTTC
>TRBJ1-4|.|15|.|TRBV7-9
CASSLVEGANEKLFF
TGTGCCAGCAGCTTAGTCGAGGGCGCTAATGAAAAACTGTTTTTT
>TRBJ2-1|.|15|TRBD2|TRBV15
CATSRDSTSVGEQFF
TGTGCCACCAGCAGAGATTCGACTAGCGTGGGTGAGCAGTTCTTC
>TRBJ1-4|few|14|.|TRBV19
CASSIGGRYEKLFF
TGTGCCAGTAGTATCGGGGGTAGATATGAAAAACTGTTTTTT
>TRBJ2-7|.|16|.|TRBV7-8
CASSLGGEVGSYEQYF
TGTGCCAGCAGCTTAGGCGGGGAAGTGGGGTCCTACGAGCAGTACTTC
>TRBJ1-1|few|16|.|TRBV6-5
CASSYNLRTMNTEAFF
TGTGCCAGCAGTTACAACCTTCGAACCATGAACACTGAAGCTTTCTTT